The 16 T cell receptor beta chains given below trace back to one sample, sequenced in a study of shared clonotypes between healthy human individuals. The table came from immunoSEQ multiplex PCR; TCRdb's copy has only in-frame clones and leaves some out. The table records hundreds of thousands of clones, 70% to 80% of them present only once. The sequenced sample consisted of PBMCs. The receptors come from a woman between 35 and 50 years old in good health. Some clones in this sample may be carry-over from other donors' samples.

This chain connects TRBV6-1 to TRBJ1-5, with 10 bases identical to TRBD1. Germline CDR1 and CDR2: MNHNS and SASEGT. The CDR3 covers 15 residues. J was trimmed by 7 bases and V by 10 bases; bases with no gene match: 13. CDR3 sequence: CATVGQGEIRQPQHF. The CDR3 DNA follows: TGTGCCACCGTTGGACAGGGGGAAATAAGGCAGCCCCAGCATTTT.

The rearrangement uses TRBV5-1 and TRBJ2-3; D remains unclear. There are 17 residues in the CDR3. Germline V gene data show CDR1 as SGHRS and CDR2 as YFSETQ. Trimming cost V 0 bases and J 2 bases, with 16 bases left between them. This CDR3 reads CASSLEPYPLSTDTQYF. CDR3 DNA: TGCGCCAGCAGCTTGGAGCCCTATCCACTCTCCACAGATACGCAGTATTTT.

J is TRBJ2-7 and V is TRBV7-9; D might be TRBD2 (6 bases). This CDR3 spans 15 amino acids. The V gene's germline CDR1 is SEHNR and CDR2 FQNEAQ (reference sequence). Trimming stripped 5 bases from V and 3 bases from J, with 17 bases between. This CDR3 reads CASSRVRGLGYEQYF. In nucleotides, the CDR3 is TGTGCCAGCAGCAGAGTGAGGGGACTGGGCTACGAGCAGTACTTC.

This chain connects TRBV7-2 to TRBJ2-3, with 10 bases matching TRBD2. Germline loops: CDR1 SGHTA, CDR2 FQGNSA. This CDR3 region has 17 residues. The V gene end was trimmed by 5 bases and the J gene end by 2 bases; junction bases not matched to a gene: 10. CDR3 loop: CASSPLRAGGNTDTQYF. The CDR3 DNA reads TGTGCCAGCAGCCCATTGAGAGCGGGAGGGAACACAGATACGCAGTATTTT.

This chain uses TRBV5-4 with TRBJ2-7; no definite D call. V lost 6 bases and J lost 0, with 13 bases in between. Germline V gives CDR1 SGHNT, CDR2 YYREEE (reference sequence). This CDR3 is 14 amino acids long. The CDR3 reads CASTHGPVSYEQYF. CDR3 in DNA: TGTGCCAGCACCCACGGACCGGTCTCCTACGAGCAGTACTTC.

The chain joins TRBV13 to TRBJ2-1, with 9 positions matching TRBD2. Germline CDR1 PRHDT, CDR2 FYEKMQ (reference sequence). The CDR3 consists of 13 residues. Trimming cost V 2 bases and J 15 bases; bases outside gene matches: 8. CDR3 nucleotide sequence: TGTGCCAGCAGCTTACTAGCGGGATTTGGGACGTTCTTC. Residues: CASSLLAGFGTFF.

The V call is TRBV2, the J call TRBJ1-3; D gene unclear. This CDR3 contains 15 residues. Germline V gives CDR1 SNHLY, CDR2 FYNNEI. The V and J ends lost 4 bases and 3 bases respectively, with 13 bases between them. This CDR3 is CASSVTYLLGNTIYF. In DNA form, the CDR3 reads TGTGCCAGCAGTGTAACATACCTCCTTGGAAACACCATATATTTT.

The chain has TRBV6-1 and TRBJ1-2, with TRBD1 identical over 9 bases. This CDR3 has 14 residues. Unmatched junction bases numbered 8, after V lost 6 bases and J lost 6 bases. Germline values: CDR1 MNHNS, CDR2 SASEGT. CDR3 coding DNA: TGTGCCAGCAGAACAGGGGGCGGGCTTGATGGCTACACCTTC. This encodes CASRTGGGLDGYTF.

The V and J genes are TRBV29-1 and TRBJ1-2; a weak D match, TRBD1 (5 bases). V lost 5 bases to trimming and J lost 2 bases, with 6 bases between them. The CDR3 has 11 residues. Germline-derived CDR1 and CDR2 are SQVTM and ANQGSEA. The CDR3 DNA follows: TGCAGCGTTCGACAGAACTATGGCTACACCTTC. Translated: CSVRQNYGYTF.

The chain has TRBV28 and TRBJ2-1, with 7 bases that match TRBD2. This CDR3 region has 16 residues. CDR1 is MDHEN and CDR2 is SYDVKM in the germline V gene. Unmatched junction bases numbered 8, after V lost 4 bases and J lost 2 bases. The CDR3 is CASSSLQRGAYNEQFF. For the CDR3, the DNA is TGTGCCAGCAGTTCCCTCCAGCGGGGCGCCTACAATGAGCAGTTCTTC.

The rearrangement uses TRBV11-1 and TRBJ1-1; D might be TRBD1 (6 bases). The CDR3 contains 16 residues. Germline V gene lookup returns CDR1 SGHAT and CDR2 FQDESV (reference sequence). Trimming cost V 5 bases and J 6 bases, with 22 bases left between them. CDR3 sequence: CASSPRQVEVRPEAFF. CDR3 coding DNA: TGTGCCAGCAGCCCGAGACAGGTCGAAGTCCGCCCTGAAGCTTTCTTT. The entire variable domain, with the rest obtained from reference TRBV11-1 and TRBJ1-1, is as follows: EAEVAQSPRYKITEKSQAVAFWCDPISGHATLYWYRQILGQGPELLVQFQDESVVDDSQLPKDRFSAERLKGVDSTLKIQPAELGDSAMYLCASSPRQVEVRPEAFFGQGTRLTVV.

V and J are TRBV7-2 and TRBJ2-3, with 9 bases lining up with TRBD1. The V gene end was trimmed by 4 bases and the J gene end by 0 bases; junction bases not matched to a gene: 2. Germline loops: CDR1 SGHTA, CDR2 FQGNSA. CDR3 length: 15 amino acids. CDR3 sequence reads: CASSWDRASTDTQYF. CDR3 DNA sequence: TGTGCCAGCAGCTGGGACAGGGCGAGCACAGATACGCAGTATTTT.

The rearrangement uses TRBV6-6 and TRBJ2-7; TRBD2 aligns across 8 bases. V was pared by 6 bases and J by 2 bases, with 9 bases of the junction left unmatched. Germline V lookup: CDR1 MNHNY, CDR2 SVGAGI (reference sequence). This CDR3 has 15 residues. The CDR3 loop is CASSPGTRQTYEQYF. Here the CDR3 DNA reads TGTGCCAGCAGCCCCGGGACTAGGCAGACCTACGAGCAGTACTTC.

In the case of this clone: A much more abundant neighbour one base away suggests this may be a read error. Within the sample, other DNA sequences also encode this same CDR3. The chain joins TRBV10-3 to TRBJ1-2; D not resolved. This CDR3 region has 12 residues. Germline V gene sequence: CDR1 ENHRY, CDR2 SYGVKD. In DNA, the CDR3 is TGTGCCATCAGTGAGTCAAACTACGGCTACACCTTC. It yields the protein CAISESNYGYTF.

The V gene is TRBV15, the J gene TRBJ2-1; a weak D match, TRBD2 (6 bases). Germline CDR1 LNHNV, CDR2 YYDKDF (reference sequence). V lost 5 bases, J lost 3 bases, and 8 bases lay in between. The CDR3 contains 13 residues. The CDR3 loop reads CATSGDFYNEQFF. CDR3 bases: TGTGCCACCAGCGGGGACTTCTACAATGAGCAGTTCTTC.

There are many counts of this clone. J is TRBJ2-6 and V is TRBV18; D is uncertain. Trimming stripped 6 bases from V and 1 base from J, with 13 bases between. Germline V gene sequence: CDR1 KGHSH, CDR2 LQKENI. The CDR3 runs to 16 residues. The CDR3 loop is CASSPTGFSGANVLTF. The CDR3 DNA reads TGTGCCAGCTCTCCTACCGGGTTTTCTGGGGCCAACGTCCTGACTTTC.